This T cell receptor beta chain appears in the sequencing data of a study of blood T cell repertoires in COVID-19. Looking at the study overall: Acute and convalescent COVID-19 specimens originated in the United States, Italy and Spain.

Study members were between about 18 and 89 years old and lived in fewer than 30 US regions. Membership in each cohort depended on participant-reported clinical history. The CDR3 is 14 residues long. From germline, CDR1 is LGHDT and CDR2 YNNKEL (reference sequence). V dropped 4 bases and J dropped 1 base, with 11 bases sitting between them. In the authors' workflow: Reference gene primers were amplified, and this amplification served to estimate nucleated cell counts. TCRdb keeps only in-frame clones here, not all; method: immunoSEQ multiplex PCR. V and J calls and clone size are copied from that table; D and trimming were computed from the DNA. The table lists around 130,000 clones, approximately 84% of them singletons.

The clonotype originates from a woman between 18 and 29 years old who had been exposed to COVID-19. J is TRBJ2-7 and V is TRBV3-1 (or the pseudogene TRBV3-2); tentative D call: TRBD2 (5 bases). Sample: PBMCs or T cells enriched from blood (not recorded which). The CDR3 region is CASSRSEVSYEQYF. The CDR3 coding sequence is TGTGCCAGCAGCCGTTCGGAGGTGTCCTACGAGCAGTACTTC.